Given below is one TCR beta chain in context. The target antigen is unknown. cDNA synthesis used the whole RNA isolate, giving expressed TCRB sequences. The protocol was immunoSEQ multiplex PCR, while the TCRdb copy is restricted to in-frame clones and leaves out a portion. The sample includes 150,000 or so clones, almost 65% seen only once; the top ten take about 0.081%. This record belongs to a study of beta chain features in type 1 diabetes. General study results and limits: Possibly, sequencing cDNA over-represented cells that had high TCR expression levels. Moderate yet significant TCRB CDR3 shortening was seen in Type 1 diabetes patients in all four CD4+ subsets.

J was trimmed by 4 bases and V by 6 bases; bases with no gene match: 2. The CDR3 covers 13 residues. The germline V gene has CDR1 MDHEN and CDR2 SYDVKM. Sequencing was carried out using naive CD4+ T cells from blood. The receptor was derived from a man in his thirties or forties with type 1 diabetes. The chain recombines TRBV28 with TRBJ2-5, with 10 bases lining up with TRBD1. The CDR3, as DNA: TGTGCCAGCAGGGGACAGGGGCGAGAGACCCAGTACTTC. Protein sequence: CASRGQGRETQYF.